This is a list of T cell receptor beta chains from one sample in a study of shared clonotypes between healthy human individuals. Using immunoSEQ multiplex PCR, the repertoire was profiled, and TCRdb retains in-frame clones only, with some absent. The data show over a million clones, around 82% seen once. Sequencing was performed on memory CD4+ T cells from PBMCs. Source of these receptors: a man between 18 and 35 years old in good health. Some clones in this sample may be carry-over from other donors' samples. Each CDR3 is given with its conserved first and last residue. The D gene is left open where the match is weak. Clone sizes are given selectively: once, few, many, or a class where the clone is expanded.

cdr3_aa cdr3_nt j_call v_call d_call clone_size
CASSAQGSLETQYF TGTGCCAGCAGTGCCCAGGGAAGTCTAGAGACCCAGTACTTC TRBJ2-5 TRBV2 - -
CARCNGGECTEAFF TGTGCCAGATGTAACGGGGGGGAGTGCACTGAAGCTTTCTTT TRBJ1-1 TRBV5-4 - -
CATSRGGSRDTQYF TGTGCCACGTCGAGGGGCGGGAGTAGGGATACGCAGTATTTT TRBJ2-3 TRBV10-3 TRBD2 -
CASSNDRGGAEAFF TGTGCCAGTAGCAACGACAGGGGGGGAGCTGAAGCTTTCTTT TRBJ1-1 TRBV19 TRBD1 -
CSASPGTEAFF TGCAGTGCTAGTCCCGGGACGGAAGCTTTCTTT TRBJ1-1 TRBV20-1 - -
CASSVGLAGETQYF TGTGCCAGCAGCGTTGGACTAGCGGGAGAGACCCAGTACTTC TRBJ2-5 TRBV9 TRBD2 -
CAISVHRVPQETQYF TGTGCCATCAGCGTCCACAGGGTACCCCAAGAGACCCAGTACTTC TRBJ2-5 TRBV10-3 - -
CASIRGEGEKLFF TGTGCCAGCATCAGGGGTGAGGGCGAAAAACTGTTTTTT TRBJ1-4 TRBV6-1 - once
CASSLTSNYGYTF TGCGCCAGCAGCTTGACGTCTAACTATGGCTACACCTTC TRBJ1-2 TRBV5-1 - -
CASSLNSGVGTQYF TGTGCCAGCAGTTTGAACTCAGGGGTTGGGACCCAGTACTTC TRBJ2-5 TRBV27 - -
CASSEVSYGYTF TGTGCCAGCAGTGAAGTTTCCTATGGCTACACCTTC TRBJ1-2 TRBV2 - once
CASSLLTSDTGELFF TGCGCCAGCAGCTTGTTGACTAGCGACACCGGGGAGCTGTTTTTT TRBJ2-2 TRBV5-1 TRBD2 -
CASSPGKQTGKDYGYTF TGCGCCAGCAGCCCAGGAAAACAGACAGGGAAAGACTATGGCTACACCTTC TRBJ1-2 TRBV4-1 TRBD1 -
CASSLNAGEQYF TGTGCCAGCAGCTTAAACGCAGGCGAGCAGTACTTC TRBJ2-7 TRBV7-2 - -
CASSPTGLGANVLTF TGTGCCAGCAGTCCGACAGGGCTCGGGGCCAACGTCCTGACTTTC TRBJ2-6 TRBV2 TRBD1 -
CASSPDRVATEAFF TGTGCCAGCTCGCCGGACAGGGTAGCCACTGAAGCTTTCTTT TRBJ1-1 TRBV18 TRBD1 few
CASSFPTGSPQYF TGTGCCAGCAGCTTCCCTACTGGCAGCCCGCAGTATTTT TRBJ2-3 TRBV7-2 - -
CTSSQDSELTGVGGYSNQPQHF TGCACCAGCAGCCAAGATTCGGAGCTTACAGGGGTTGGGGGTTATAGCAATCAGCCCCAGCATTTT TRBJ1-5 TRBV1 - -
CASSFGLMVNTEAFF TGTGCCAGCAGCTTCGGCTTAATGGTCAACACTGAAGCTTTCTTT TRBJ1-1 TRBV5-8 - -
CSVRDRDSYNTQYF TGCAGCGTTCGGGACAGGGATTCATATAATACGCAGTATTTT TRBJ2-3 TRBV29-1 TRBD1 -
CASSSGPAALIYEQYF TGTGCCAGTAGCTCTGGTCCAGCCGCCCTGATTTACGAGCAGTACTTC TRBJ2-7 TRBV19 - -
CATRGVGEQYF TGTGCCACCCGGGGGGTAGGTGAGCAGTACTTC TRBJ2-7 TRBV6-6 TRBD2 -
CATSGGGDRREQYF TGTGCCACCAGCGGAGGCGGGGACCGGAGGGAGCAGTACTTC TRBJ2-7 TRBV15 - -
CASSLPKNTGELFF TGCGCCAGCAGCTTACCGAAAAACACCGGGGAGCTGTTTTTT TRBJ2-2 TRBV5-1 - -
CASSLGSGREPTYEQYF TGTGCCAGCAGCTTAGGAAGCGGACGGGAGCCCACCTACGAGCAGTACTTC TRBJ2-7 TRBV7-2 - many
CANWDGRDYGYTF TGTGCCAACTGGGACGGTCGGGACTATGGCTACACCTTC TRBJ1-2 TRBV28 - -
CASSREDGPFSYTF TGCGCCAGCAGCCGGGAGGACGGCCCTTTTAGCTACACCTTC TRBJ1-2 TRBV5-1 - -
CASSIPGQGPGYEQYF TGTGCCAGCAGTATACCTGGACAGGGCCCGGGGTACGAGCAGTACTTC TRBJ2-7 TRBV28 TRBD1 -
CASTPEALPFNEQFF TGTGCCAGCACCCCGGAGGCACTTCCCTTCAATGAGCAGTTCTTC TRBJ2-1 TRBV14 - -
CASSQDLISGANVLTF TGCGCCAGCAGCCAAGATCTGATCTCTGGGGCCAACGTCCTGACTTTC TRBJ2-6 TRBV4-3 - -
CASSEVGPYDRLAGSNEQYF TGCGCCAGCAGTGAGGTGGGACCGTATGATAGACTAGCGGGAAGCAACGAGCAGTACTTC TRBJ2-7 TRBV10-1 TRBD2 -
CASRTSGTETQYF TGTGCCAGCAGGACTAGCGGGACGGAGACCCAGTACTTC TRBJ2-5 TRBV6-5 TRBD2 -
CASSSPGLTDTQYF TGTGCCAGCAGTTCCCCCGGGCTTACAGATACGCAGTATTTT TRBJ2-3 TRBV6-5 - -
CASSLEILSEQFF TGTGCCAGCAGCTTGGAGATTCTTAGTGAGCAGTTCTTC TRBJ2-1 TRBV7-9 - once
CASSLNNYGYTF TGTGCCAGCAGTTTGAACAACTATGGCTACACCTTC TRBJ1-2 TRBV28 - few
CASSTEGGNEKLFF TGTGCCAGCTCCACGGAGGGGGGTAATGAAAAACTGTTTTTT TRBJ1-4 TRBV2 - -
CASSLAGLAGGMLYF TGTGCCAGCAGCTTAGCGGGACTAGCGGGAGGGATGTTGTACTTC TRBJ2-5 TRBV11-2 TRBD2 -
CASSPRPRASTDTQYF TGTGCCAGCAGCCCGAGGCCCCGGGCAAGCACAGATACGCAGTATTTT TRBJ2-3 TRBV7-8 - -
CASSGQGAWETQYF TGTGCCAGCAGTGGCCAGGGGGCTTGGGAGACCCAGTACTTC TRBJ2-5 TRBV6-1 TRBD1 -
CASSFGQDGNQPQHF TGTGCCAGCAGCTTCGGTCAGGACGGTAATCAGCCCCAGCATTTT TRBJ1-5 TRBV7-2 - -
CASSFGLAGRTAYEQYF TGTGCCAGCAGTTTTGGGCTAGCGGGACGAACCGCCTACGAGCAGTACTTC TRBJ2-7 TRBV28 TRBD2 -
CASSQGVGSTYEQYF TGCGCCAGCAGCCAAGGTGTAGGCTCAACCTACGAGCAGTACTTC TRBJ2-7 TRBV4-3 - -
CASSPPGRIYEQYF TGTGCCAGCAGCCCCCCGGGACGGATTTACGAGCAGTACTTC TRBJ2-7 TRBV6-5 - -
CASSRDSSSYNEQFF TGCGCCAGCAGCCGAGACTCGAGCTCCTACAATGAGCAGTTCTTC TRBJ2-1 TRBV5-1 - -
CSVARQAPYEQYF TGCAGCGTTGCCCGACAGGCTCCCTACGAGCAGTACTTC TRBJ2-7 TRBV29-1 - once
CASRQGRGVEKLFF TGTGCCAGCAGACAGGGGCGAGGCGTTGAAAAACTGTTTTTT TRBJ1-4 TRBV28 TRBD1 -
CAIKDTYEQYF TGTGCGATAAAGGACACCTACGAGCAGTACTTC TRBJ2-7 TRBV10-3 - -
CASRQDRDGYTF TGCGCCAGCAGACAGGACAGGGATGGCTACACCTTC TRBJ1-2 TRBV5-1 TRBD1 -
CASSPTFYLSYEQYF TGTGCCAGCAGCCCCACTTTTTACTTATCCTACGAGCAGTACTTC TRBJ2-7 TRBV2 - -
CASSLPGQGDYEQYF TGTGCCAGCAGCTTGCCGGGACAGGGCGACTACGAGCAGTACTTC TRBJ2-7 TRBV5-6 TRBD1 few
CASSLDAYEQYF TGTGCCAGCAGCTTGGACGCCTACGAGCAGTACTTC TRBJ2-7 TRBV5-4 - -
CASSLAQNNSPLHF TGTGCCAGCAGCTTAGCACAGAATAATTCACCCCTCCACTTT TRBJ1-6 TRBV7-9 - once